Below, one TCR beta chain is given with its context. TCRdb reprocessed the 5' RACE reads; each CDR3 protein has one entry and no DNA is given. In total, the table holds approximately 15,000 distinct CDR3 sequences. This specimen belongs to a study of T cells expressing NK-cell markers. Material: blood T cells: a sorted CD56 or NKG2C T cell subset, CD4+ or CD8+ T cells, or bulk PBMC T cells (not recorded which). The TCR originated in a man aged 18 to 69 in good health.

CDR3 sequence: CASSQFWGGPPGELFF. This sequence joins TRBV4-3 and TRBJ2-2; TCRdb gives TRBD1 as the D gene, but with no DNA this cannot be confirmed. There are 16 residues in the CDR3. In germline, CDR1 is LGHNA, CDR2 YSLEER.